This is a list of T cell receptor beta chains from one sample in a study of T-cell reconstitution after alpha-beta-depleted transplantation in children. TCRdb independently ran MiXCR on the PCR reads; one entry per CDR3 protein. This sample carries around 450,000 distinct CDR3 sequences, 16% of them seen once, and the ten largest clones take roughly 29%. The sequencing here drew on PBMCs, mostly from graft donor cells, taken 360 days after TCRalphabeta/CD19-depleted stem cell transplant. The origin of the receptors is a boy under two years old who had a stem cell transplant for Wiskott-Aldrich syndrome, so the T cells may come from the graft donor. CDR3s include the opening cysteine and the closing phenylalanine or tryptophan. Each record gives: D gene, V gene, J gene, CDR3 length, CDR3 protein. The D gene is left open where the match is weak.

>.|TRBV24-1|TRBJ2-3|16
CATSDPGEAGTDTQYF
>TRBD2|TRBV5-1|TRBJ2-2|16
CASSHTSGGYTGELFF
>.|TRBV7-9|TRBJ2-1|17
CASSFQTLAVSYNEQFF
>.|TRBV2|TRBJ2-3|11
CAIGKGGTQYF
>.|TRBV30|TRBJ2-1|14
CAWNTGMNYNEQFF
>.|TRBV21-1|TRBJ2-1|18
CASSIPRLAGEFDNEQFF
>.|TRBV9|TRBJ2-7|15
CASSPRSEIYYEQYF
>.|TRBV4-3|TRBJ2-5|16
CASSQDRAQGGETQYF
>.|TRBV6-5|TRBJ2-7|10
CASGVYEQYF
>.|TRBV5-7|TRBJ2-1|16
CASRIVGIPSYNEQFF
>.|TRBV12-3/TRBV12-4|TRBJ2-2|13
CASSLHGTGELFF
>.|TRBV6-1|TRBJ1-5|13
CASSPWGNQPQHF
>.|TRBV2|TRBJ2-7|13
CASSEGSSYEQYF
>TRBD2|TRBV20-1|TRBJ2-1|13
CSAYGGGYNEQFF
>.|TRBV18|TRBJ2-7|15
CASSPPGKKSYEQYF
>.|TRBV7-9|TRBJ2-2|15
CASSPTHPLTGELFF
>TRBD2|TRBV7-2|TRBJ2-1|14
CASKGTSGGDEQFF
>.|TRBV7-2|TRBJ2-3|16
CASSDLSYFVTDTQYF
>.|TRBV20-1|TRBJ2-7|15
CSAAGGQSSSYEQYF
>.|TRBV6-2/TRBV6-3|TRBJ2-7|15
CASKDGPPNYYEQYF
>TRBD2|TRBV7-6|TRBJ2-1|15
CASSLTSGGVIEQFF
>TRBD1|TRBV24-1|TRBJ2-2|17
CATGGQGAGSKDGELFF
>.|TRBV5-1|TRBJ2-3|18
CASSRIGQQYPYTDTQYF
>.|TRBV20-1|TRBJ1-1|10
CRGANTEAFF
>.|TRBV27|TRBJ2-7|13
CASSSQRLYEQYF
>.|TRBV12-3/TRBV12-4|TRBJ1-1|13
CASSFGWEAEAFF
>.|TRBV12-3/TRBV12-4|TRBJ2-2|16
CASSLGGGLLTGELFF
>.|TRBV4-1|TRBJ2-5|17
CASSPDLTGTSDETQYF
>.|TRBV6-6|TRBJ1-2|13
CASSYRGINGYTF
>TRBD1|TRBV18|TRBJ2-3|15
CASSHRGSSTDTQYF
>.|TRBV6-1|TRBJ1-3|16
CASSEVLSAVGNTIYF
>.|TRBV5-1|TRBJ2-5|13
CASTGLEWENQYF
>.|TRBV20-1|TRBJ2-1|14
CSARFGSLINEQFF
>.|TRBV24-1|TRBJ2-5|15
CATSGAGEYQETQYF
>.|TRBV12-3/TRBV12-4|TRBJ2-2|14
CASSFEGTTGELFF
>.|TRBV11-2|TRBJ2-5|16
CASSLGSLASKETQYF